This TCR beta chain derives from a study of T cell changes during pregnancy in multiple sclerosis. Profiled with immunoSEQ multiplex PCR; TCRdb holds only in-frame clones, not every one. The sample lists under 55,000 clones; 85% to 95% were seen once. This CDR3 is 16 amino acids long. V lost 7 bases and J lost 3, with 19 bases in between. CDR1 and CDR2 from the germline V gene are MNHEY and SMNVEV (reference sequence). The receptor was isolated from a female donor with multiple sclerosis, enrolled in a pregnancy study. Sample: peripheral blood, taken in the second trimester of pregnancy. V is TRBV27 and J is TRBJ2-1, with D perhaps TRBD2 (7 bases). In DNA, the CDR3 is TGTGCCAGCAAGCGGGGCGGGGGCCTTATCTACAATGAGCAGTTCTTC. Protein: CASKRGGGLIYNEQFF.